This T cell receptor (beta chain) was found in a study of shared clonotypes between healthy human individuals (dated by TCRdb to the early 2020s). For the wider study: Three men and a couple of women, aged 18 to 49 years, made up the cohort. Libraries were prepared and TCR repertoires were sequenced by different laboratories using diverse techniques, in order to increase sequencing depth and limit assay-specific biases. Each donor's leukapheresis produced roughly between roughly 0.94 and 9.5 billion PBMCs. Per donor, three plates each were used for CD4 naive and CD4 memory, two for CD8 naive, and one for CD8 memory. Blood TCR repertoires of about 5 healthy adults were deeply sequenced to estimate repertoire size and the extent of clonotype sharing between individuals. What the study reported, not specific to this receptor: Pairwise subsampling indicated that sequencing depth was expected to affect the degree of clonotype sharing among donors. Sampling was restricted to blood, and TCR repertoires in tissue are likely to differ from TCR repertoires in blood. Higher generation probabilities were observed for clonotypes shared by all four sorted-subset donors than for non-shared clonotypes. Because the study included only a small number of donors, the genetic and exposure-history diversity represented was limited. Naive subsets generally had larger estimated clonotype richness than memory subsets did. When several donors were compared, the shared fraction of clonotypes was 5% to 6.5% for naive CD4, approximately 3.5% for naive CD8, 2% to 2.5% for memory CD4, and roughly 0.4% for memory CD8. Even with the large sequencing depth, rarefaction of the sorted-subset datasets indicated that sequencing was incomplete.

The donors were healthy, HIV-negative adults with no recently reported acute infections or vaccinations. All donors were Caucasian adults living in Nashville, Tennessee, USA. CD4+ T cells were enriched by magnetic negative selection; naive cells were then positively selected on CD45RA, and the negative fraction formed the memory subset. Blood was obtained by leukapheresis, after which PBMCs were separated by Ficoll-Histopaque density gradient centrifugation and cryopreserved in liquid nitrogen vapor phase. Purity and quantity of every magnetically sorted T cell population were checked by analytical flow cytometry. Genomic DNA was isolated from each sorted fraction and quantified by UV absorbance on a Nanodrop 2000c. The CDR3 goes from the cysteine to the phenylalanine over 17 residues. The read is trimmed to its CDR3 DNA, 51 bases read in frame from base 1. V has 7 bases trimmed and J has 2 bases trimmed; junction bases matching no gene number 13. In the germline V gene, CDR1 corresponds to SGHAT and CDR2 to FQNNGV.

Using the deep immunoSEQ assay, TCR CDR3 regions were amplified from genomic DNA by multiplex PCR. Extracted genomic DNA from each cell subset was spread evenly across all wells of several immunoSEQ 96-well plates, with each plate serving as a replicate. Each replicate PCR for sorted subsets received about 0.2 ug genomic DNA, equal to some 32,000 T cell genomes. Purified libraries were quantified with a Qubit 3.0 fluorometer, sized on a Bioanalyzer 2100, and re-quantified with the KAPA Library Quantification kit. Each immunoSEQ 96-well plate was sequenced on its own single-read 150-cycle Illumina NextSeq 550 flow cell. On the authors' methods: Because the immunoSEQ output held only junctional sequences and lacked quality scores, the filtering could not match the filtering applied to full-length reads. To assign V/J genes and CDR3, sequences were annotated using PyIR, a Python wrapper for IgBLAST v1.9, with IMGT germline references. Reads with weak V/J assignments (E-value above 1e-6), missing CDR3, stop codons, out-of-frame junctions, or ambiguous translated residues were removed. A V3J clonotype was defined by an identical inferred V gene, J gene, and CDR3 amino acid sequence. To compute the percentage overlap between repertoires, the number of shared unique clonotypes was divided by the size of the smaller repertoire. RTK rarefaction, the Chao1 estimator, and Recon v2.1 estimates of unobserved clonotypes were used to assess repertoire richness. Generation probabilities for all TCRbeta clonotypes obtained by the gDNA method from several donors were computed using OLGA. TCRdb re-hosts the immuneACCESS table, in-frame sequences only. Its copies lack some clones; in the studies checked, an unresolved V gene accounts for under half of them, and the cause for the rest is not known. V, J and clone size are taken as reported in that table, and D and trimming were inferred from the DNA itself. This sample is represented by around 2,000,000 clones; 85% to 95% of them were singletons. Of the sample, 0.13% is held by the ten largest clones.

Concerning this clone: No cognate antigen has been identified for it. Base qualities are not recorded, but no much larger clone differs from it by a single base.

Sequenced sample: naive CD4+ T cells sorted from blood. In light of the paper, this sample's cell subset or site label describes: CD45RA+ positively selected. This clonotype was obtained from a man younger than 30 in good health. The chain employs TRBV11-2 and TRBJ2-1, with TRBD1 matching 8 junction bases. DNA sequence: TGTGCCAGCAACCGGGGGAAGACGGACAGGGCCTACAATGAGCAGTTCTTC. Its protein product is CASNRGKTDRAYNEQFF.